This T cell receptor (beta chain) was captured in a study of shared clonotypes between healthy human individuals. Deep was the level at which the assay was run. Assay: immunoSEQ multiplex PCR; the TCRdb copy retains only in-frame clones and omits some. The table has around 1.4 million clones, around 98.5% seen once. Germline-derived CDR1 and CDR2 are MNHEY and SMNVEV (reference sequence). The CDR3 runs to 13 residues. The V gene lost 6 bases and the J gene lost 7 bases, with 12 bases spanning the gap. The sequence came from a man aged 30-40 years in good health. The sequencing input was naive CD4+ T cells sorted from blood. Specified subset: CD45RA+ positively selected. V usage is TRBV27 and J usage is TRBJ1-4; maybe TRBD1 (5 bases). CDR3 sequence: CASRKGLGEKLFF. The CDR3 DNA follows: TGTGCCAGCAGAAAGGGGTTGGGTGAAAAACTGTTTTTT.